These 28 T cell receptor beta chains originate from one sample sequenced in a study of control samples from healthy donors and cancer patients. Only in-frame clones appear in the TCRdb table, and some are missing; sequencing was by immunoSEQ multiplex PCR. Of some 150,000 clones listed, roughly nine tenths are singletons. Specimen: blood. These receptors came from a man younger than 35 in good health.

The chain couples TRBV7-9 to TRBJ2-1; the match to TRBD2 covers 13 bases. The trim removed 6 bases at V and 4 bases at J, leaving 9 bases unmatched. Germline CDR1 SEHNR, CDR2 FQNEAQ (reference sequence). This CDR3 contains 17 residues. In DNA form, the CDR3 reads TGTGCCAGCAGACAACCACTGGGACTAGCGGGGTACAATGAGCAGTTCTTC. It specifies CASRQPLGLAGYNEQFF.

V is TRBV5-5 and J is TRBJ2-7; D perhaps matches TRBD1 (6 bases). V was cut by 2 bases and J by 2 bases, with 11 bases left in between. Germline values: CDR1 SGHKS, CDR2 YYEKEE (reference sequence). The CDR3 has 14 residues. DNA of the CDR3: TGTGCCAGCAGCTTCTTGGACAGCACCTACGAGCAGTACTTC. Its translation: CASSFLDSTYEQYF. Based on the CDR3 plus reference TRBV5-5 and TRBJ2-7, the full variable domain is DAGVTQSPTHLIKTRGQQVTLRCSPISGHKSVSWYQQVLGQGPQFIFQYYEKEERGRGNFPDRFSARQFPNYSSELNVNALLLGDSALYLCASSFLDSTYEQYFGPGTRLTVT.

This clone has a handful of counts. The chain uses TRBV6-1 and TRBJ1-5; no reliable D call. With 2 bases removed from V and 0 bases from J, the gap between germline ends came to 14 bases. The germline gives CDR1 MNHNS, CDR2 SASEGT. The CDR3 runs 17 residues. The CDR3 sequence: CASSEFRGSGSNQPQHF. DNA of the CDR3: TGTGCCAGCAGTGAATTCCGTGGTTCGGGTAGCAATCAGCCCCAGCATTTT.

CDR3 nucleotide sequence: TGCAGCGTTGACGGCGGATCATCTTATGGCTACACCTTC. This sequence encodes CSVDGGSSYGYTF. The rearrangement links TRBV29-1 to TRBJ1-2, with D uncertain. The CDR3 length is 13 residues. Germline V lookup: CDR1 SQVTM, CDR2 ANQGSEA. Between the trimmed V and J ends, which lost 3 bases and 5 bases, there was a span of 13 bases.

The chain combines TRBV7-9 with TRBJ1-2; TRBD1 might be the D (5 bases). V was cut by 1 base and J by 5 bases, with 14 bases left in between. This CDR3 contains 15 residues. CDR1 SEHNR and CDR2 FQNEAQ come from the germline V gene (reference sequence). CDR3 protein: CASSLVIDRKYGYTF. The CDR3 nucleotides read TGTGCCAGCAGCTTAGTAATCGACAGAAAGTATGGCTACACCTTC.

The chain uses TRBV9 and TRBJ2-7, with D possibly being TRBD1 or TRBD2 (6 bases each). Germline V gene lookup returns CDR1 SGDLS and CDR2 YYNGEE. The V end lost 0 bases, the J end lost 3 bases, and 22 bases lay between the germline ends. This CDR3 contains 18 residues. CDR3 bases: TGTGCCAGCAGCGTAGGAATATCGGGGGCCCAATCCCACTACGAGCAGTACTTC. Translation: CASSVGISGAQSHYEQYF.

The gene calls are TRBV5-1 and TRBJ1-1, with a possible D match to TRBD1 (6 bases). The V and J ends lost 1 base and 2 bases respectively, with 18 bases between them. The CDR3 totals 17 residues. Germline CDR1 reads SGHRS; CDR2 reads YFSETQ. For the CDR3, the DNA is TGCGCCAGCAGCTTGATTGTGTCAGGGGAGGATAACACTGAAGCTTTCTTT. Translating gives CASSLIVSGEDNTEAFF.

V is TRBV7-2 and J is TRBJ1-1; D uncertain. The V end was cut by 5 bases, the J end by 3 bases, with 7 bases between. Germline CDR1 reads SGHTA; CDR2 reads FQGNSA. The CDR3 has 12 residues. The CDR3 reads CASSLLDTEAFF. For the CDR3, the DNA is TGTGCCAGCAGCCTCCTTGACACTGAAGCTTTCTTT.

This clone was picked up one time. The rearrangement uses TRBV6-5 and TRBJ2-3; no clear D gene. The CDR3 runs to 14 residues. V dropped 7 bases and J dropped 1 base, with 12 bases sitting between them. Germline V CDR1 and CDR2: MNHEY, SVGAGI. The CDR3 loop reads CASNPGLRTDTQYF. The CDR3 DNA sequence: TGTGCCAGCAATCCTGGCCTTCGCACAGATACGCAGTATTTT.

In this sample, this clone turned up once. The V and J genes are TRBV12-3 or TRBV12-4 and TRBJ2-7; possibly TRBD2 for D (6 bases). V was cut by 3 bases and J by 4 bases, with 10 bases left in between. This CDR3 region has 13 residues. CDR3 region: CASSLGLSYEQYF. CDR3 DNA sequence: TGTGCCAGCAGTTTGGGACTCTCATACGAGCAGTACTTC.

The chain recombines TRBV10-1 with TRBJ2-3; no definite D call. With 6 bases removed from V and 9 bases from J, the gap between germline ends came to 13 bases. Germline CDR1 is WNHNN and CDR2 is SYGVQD (reference sequence). The CDR3 covers 12 residues. CDR3: CASSEPTGTQYF. As DNA, the CDR3 is TGCGCCAGCAGCGAACCGACTGGGACGCAGTATTTT.

J is TRBJ2-1 and V is TRBV24-1; 10 bases line up with TRBD1. Looked up from germline, CDR1 is KGHDR and CDR2 is SFDVKD. V trimming: 2 bases; J trimming: 7 bases; junction bases outside the gene matches: 10. The CDR3 has 17 amino acids. Here the CDR3 DNA reads TGTGCCACCAGTGATTCGAAGACAGGGGGCACTTTGAATGAGCAGTTCTTC. Translation gives CATSDSKTGGTLNEQFF.

This clone has just one count. The J gene is TRBJ2-7, the V gene TRBV7-2; possibly TRBD1 for D (5 bases). The V gene's germline CDR1 is SGHTA and CDR2 FQGNSA. The V gene lost 1 base and the J gene lost 3 bases, with 13 bases spanning the gap. The CDR3 contains 15 residues. The CDR3 DNA reads TGTGCCAGCAGCTTAGGGACGACAGAGATCTACGAGCAGTACTTC. The encoded protein is CASSLGTTEIYEQYF.

This chain uses TRBV28 with TRBJ1-4; D call uncertain. Germline-derived CDR1 and CDR2 are MDHEN and SYDVKM. V was pared by 6 bases and J by 11 bases, with 25 bases between. This CDR3 spans 16 amino acids. The CDR3: CASRIGGRFKMRKLFF. The CDR3 DNA follows: TGTGCCAGCAGAATAGGAGGACGCTTTAAAATGAGGAAACTGTTTTTT.

The chain is built from TRBV6-5 and TRBJ1-2; the D is unclear. V was shortened by 7 bases and J by 6 bases, with 15 bases between the two germline ends. There are 13 residues in the CDR3. Germline loops: CDR1 MNHEY, CDR2 SVGAGI. The CDR3 nucleotides are TGTGCCAGCACACAAGGGCACGCCAATGGCTACACCTTC. As protein: CASTQGHANGYTF.

Of note for this clone: At the DNA level, this CDR3 is encoded by other sequences in the same sample as well. V gene TRBV5-1 combines with J gene TRBJ1-2; 7 bases are shared with TRBD1. This CDR3 is 16 amino acids long. The V gene's germline CDR1 is SGHRS and CDR2 YFSETQ. V lost 0 bases to trimming and J lost 5 bases; unmatched junction nucleotides: 10. The CDR3 sequence: CASSLERAGGRYGYTF. For the CDR3, the DNA is TGCGCCAGCAGCTTGGAACGGGCAGGGGGGCGATATGGCTACACCTTC.

The chain carries TRBV13 and TRBJ1-1; D is possibly TRBD1 (5 bases). Germline CDR1 is PRHDT and CDR2 is FYEKMQ (reference sequence). This CDR3 contains 15 residues. With 3 bases removed from V and 4 bases from J, the gap between germline ends came to 15 bases. This chain's CDR3 is CASSLGDRTGTEAFF. Here the CDR3 DNA reads TGTGCCAGCAGCTTGGGTGACAGAACCGGCACTGAAGCTTTCTTT.

The V call is TRBV18, the J call TRBJ2-5; 9 bases align to TRBD1. Trimming cost V 3 bases and J 2 bases; bases outside gene matches: 10. This CDR3 has 17 amino acids. Germline CDR1 KGHSH, CDR2 LQKENI. CDR3 residues: CASSPAGQGLFQETQYF. The CDR3 nucleotides read TGTGCCAGCTCACCGGCCGGACAGGGGCTTTTTCAAGAGACCCAGTACTTC.

V is TRBV19 and J is TRBJ1-1; possibly TRBD1 for D (5 bases). The germline V and J ends were trimmed by 6 bases and 0 bases, with 11 bases remaining between them. CDR1 LNHDA and CDR2 SQIVND come from the germline V gene (reference sequence). CDR3 length: 14 residues. The CDR3 region is CASSYGALNTEAFF. DNA of the CDR3: TGTGCCAGTAGCTACGGGGCGTTGAACACTGAAGCTTTCTTT.

On this clone itself: The sample contains more than one DNA sequence encoding this CDR3. This sequence joins TRBV7-2 and TRBJ2-3; 10 nucleotides align to TRBD2. Germline V CDR1 and CDR2: SGHTA, FQGNSA. The V gene end was trimmed by 4 bases and the J gene end by 6 bases; junction bases not matched to a gene: 4. The CDR3 extends over 14 amino acids. The CDR3 coding sequence is TGTGCCAGCAGCTCCCTAGCGGGGGCGGATACGCAGTATTTT. Translating gives CASSSLAGADTQYF. The variable domain in full, completed from reference TRBV7-2 and TRBJ2-3, reads GAGVSQSPSNKVTEKGKDVELRCDPISGHTALYWYRQSLGQGLEFLIYFQGNSAPDKSGLPSDRFSAERTGGSVSTLTIQRTQQEDSAVYLCASSSLAGADTQYFGPGTRLTVL.

The chain employs TRBV9 and TRBJ2-2, with 9 nucleotides matching TRBD2. Unmatched junction bases numbered 11, after V lost 0 bases and J lost 5 bases. The CDR3 runs 18 residues. The germline gives CDR1 SGDLS, CDR2 YYNGEE. DNA of the CDR3: TGTGCCAGCAGCGTAGGGAAAGCGGGGGGCTCGAGTACCGGGGAGCTGTTTTTT. It is translated as CASSVGKAGGSSTGELFF.

This chain joins TRBV2 and TRBJ2-3; 12 nucleotides align to TRBD2. CDR3 length equals 19 residues. The junction had 14 bases not matched to a gene; V was cut back by 7 bases and J by 0 bases. Germline V gene sequence: CDR1 SNHLY, CDR2 FYNNEI. CDR3 sequence: CASNLPRLAGVTSTDTQYF. For the CDR3, the DNA is TGTGCCAGCAACCTCCCCCGACTAGCGGGGGTTACTAGCACAGATACGCAGTATTTT.

The chain has TRBV6-5 and TRBJ2-7; 10 nucleotides match TRBD1. Germline V CDR1 and CDR2: MNHEY, SVGAGI. The V gene end was trimmed by 7 bases and the J gene end by 2 bases; junction bases not matched to a gene: 5. This CDR3 region has 14 residues. The CDR3 bases are TGTGCCAGCACCCGGGACAGGGGCCCCTACGAGCAGTACTTC. Residues: CASTRDRGPYEQYF.

The chain is built from TRBV7-9 and TRBJ1-1; possible D gene TRBD1, 6 bases. Germline-derived CDR1 and CDR2 are SEHNR and FQNEAQ (reference sequence). V was clipped by 1 base and J by 0 bases, with 9 bases between them. The CDR3 consists of 15 residues. This CDR3 reads CASSLEGQLNTEAFF. The DNA of the CDR3 is TGTGCCAGCAGCTTAGAAGGACAGCTGAACACTGAAGCTTTCTTT.

A single count supports this clone. The gene calls are TRBV25-1 and TRBJ2-1, with D maybe TRBD1 (6 bases). V dropped 4 bases and J dropped 4 bases, with 11 bases sitting between them. The CDR3 consists of 14 residues. CDR1 and CDR2 from the germline V gene are MGHDK and SYGVNS. In DNA, the CDR3 is TGTGCCAGCAGTGTTGTCAGGGGTTACAATGAGCAGTTCTTC. Translated, it gives CASSVVRGYNEQFF.

V usage is TRBV12-2 and J usage is TRBJ1-2. TRBV12-2 is recorded as a pseudogene. The CDR3 runs 15 residues. CDR3 amino acids: CASRLDGEGGYGYTF. The CDR3 DNA is TGTGCAAGTCGCTTAGACGGGGAGGGTGGCTATGGCTACACCTTC.

This clone has just one count. This rearrangement joins TRBV6-2 or TRBV6-3 to TRBJ1-5, with a weak D call TRBD1 (5 bases). The CDR3 is made up of 16 amino acids. With 3 bases removed from V and 9 bases from J, the gap between germline ends came to 21 bases. CDR1 is MNHEY, CDR2 SVGEGT, per germline. In nucleotides, the CDR3 is TGTGCCAGCAGTTATCCGGGACGGAGAATTTCTGGGCCCCAGCATTTT. Its translation is CASSYPGRRISGPQHF.

This clone came up once. CDR3 nucleotides: TGTGCCAGCAGAACAGGGGATTCCACTGAAGCTTTCTTT. Translation: CASRTGDSTEAFF. The rearrangement uses TRBV19 and TRBJ1-1; the match to TRBD1 covers 7 bases. This CDR3 has 13 residues. Trimming took 9 bases from V and 4 from J; bases not matched to a gene: 8. Germline assignment: CDR1 LNHDA and CDR2 SQIVND (reference sequence).